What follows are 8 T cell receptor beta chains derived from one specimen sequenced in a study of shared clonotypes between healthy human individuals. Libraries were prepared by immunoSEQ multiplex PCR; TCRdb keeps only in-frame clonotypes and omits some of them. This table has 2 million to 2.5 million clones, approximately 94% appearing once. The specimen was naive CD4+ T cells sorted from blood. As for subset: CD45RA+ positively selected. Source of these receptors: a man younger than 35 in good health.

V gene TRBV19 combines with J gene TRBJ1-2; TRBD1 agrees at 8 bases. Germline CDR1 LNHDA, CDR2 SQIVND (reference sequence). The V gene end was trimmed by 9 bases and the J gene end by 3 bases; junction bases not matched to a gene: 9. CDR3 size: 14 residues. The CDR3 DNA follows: TGTGCCAGCCTACGACAGGGGAGCGACTATGGCTACACCTTC. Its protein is CASLRQGSDYGYTF.

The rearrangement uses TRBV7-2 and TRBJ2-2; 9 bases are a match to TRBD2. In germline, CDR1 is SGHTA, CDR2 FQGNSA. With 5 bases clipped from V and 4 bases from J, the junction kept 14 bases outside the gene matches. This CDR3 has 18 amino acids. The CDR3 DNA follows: TGTGCCAGCAGCCACCCCAGAGCGGGAGGCGGGAGCACCGGGGAGCTGTTTTTT. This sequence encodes CASSHPRAGGGSTGELFF.

Here the CDR3 DNA reads TGTGCCAGCAGCTTATTTGTTTACGGCCCTTTGGGGACCACAGATACGCAGTATTTT. Translated, it gives CASSLFVYGPLGTTDTQYF. The rearrangement links TRBV7-9 to TRBJ2-3; D may match TRBD1 or TRBD2 (5 bases each). The germline V gene encodes CDR1 SEHNR and CDR2 FQNEAQ (reference sequence). The germline V and J ends were trimmed by 2 bases and 2 bases, with 23 bases remaining between them. CDR3 length: 19 amino acids.

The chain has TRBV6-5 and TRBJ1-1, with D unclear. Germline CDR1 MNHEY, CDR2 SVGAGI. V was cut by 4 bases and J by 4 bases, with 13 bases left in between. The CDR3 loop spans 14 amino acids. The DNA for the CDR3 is TGTGCCAGCAGTTCCCGCGGTATGGGCACTGAAGCTTTCTTT. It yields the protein CASSSRGMGTEAFF.

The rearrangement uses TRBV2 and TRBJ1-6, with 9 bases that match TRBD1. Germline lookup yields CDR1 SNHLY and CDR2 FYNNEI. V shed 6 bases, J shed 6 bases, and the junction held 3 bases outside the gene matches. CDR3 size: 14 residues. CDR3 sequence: CASRMTGGNSPLHF. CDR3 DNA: TGTGCCAGCAGGATGACAGGGGGTAATTCACCCCTCCACTTT.

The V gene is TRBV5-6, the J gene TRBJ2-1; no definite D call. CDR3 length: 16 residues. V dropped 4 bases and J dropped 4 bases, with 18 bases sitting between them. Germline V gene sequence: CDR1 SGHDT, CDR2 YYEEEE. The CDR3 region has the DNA TGTGCCAGCAGCCGCCGATTAGGCGAAATTTACAATGAGCAGTTCTTC. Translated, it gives CASSRRLGEIYNEQFF.

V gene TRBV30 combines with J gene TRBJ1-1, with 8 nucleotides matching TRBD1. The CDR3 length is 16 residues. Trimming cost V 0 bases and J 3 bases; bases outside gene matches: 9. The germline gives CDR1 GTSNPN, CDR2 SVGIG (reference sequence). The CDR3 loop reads CAWSVPLRQGYTEAFF. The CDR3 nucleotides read TGTGCCTGGAGTGTACCCCTCCGACAGGGGTACACTGAAGCTTTCTTT.

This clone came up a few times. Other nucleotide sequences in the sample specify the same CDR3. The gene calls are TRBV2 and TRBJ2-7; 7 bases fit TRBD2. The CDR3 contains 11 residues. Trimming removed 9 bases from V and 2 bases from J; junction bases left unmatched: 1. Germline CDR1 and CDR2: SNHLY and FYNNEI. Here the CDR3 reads CASTSAYEQYF. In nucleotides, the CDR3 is TGTGCCAGTACTAGCGCCTACGAGCAGTACTTC.